The rows below give T cell receptor beta chains drawn from one sample of a study of T-cell reconstitution after alpha-beta-depleted transplantation in children. TCRdb called the PCR reads again in MiXCR, with one record for every CDR3 protein. The repertoire holds 200,000 to 250,000 distinct CDR3 sequences, with approximately 10% as singletons. This sample comprised PBMCs from the stem cell graft donor, obtained from the stem cell graft. Source of these receptors: a human donor who donated a stem cell graft to a child with acute lymphoblastic leukemia. The CDR3 runs from the conserved cysteine through the conserved F or W. Fields, in order: CDR3 protein, V gene, CDR3 length, J gene, D gene. A D gene is named only where the DNA matches it firmly.

CDR3aa: CASSSGGAGRSTDTQYF
v_gene: TRBV7-2
len: 17
j_gene: TRBJ2-3
d_gene: NA

CDR3aa: CAIRPLAGAYNEQFF
v_gene: TRBV10-3
len: 15
j_gene: TRBJ2-1
d_gene: TRBD2

CDR3aa: CASRGKGEMNTEAFF
v_gene: TRBV5-1
len: 15
j_gene: TRBJ1-1
d_gene: NA

CDR3aa: CASSPRGDSNQPQHF
v_gene: TRBV5-1
len: 15
j_gene: TRBJ1-5
d_gene: NA

CDR3aa: CASRTRESTGELFF
v_gene: TRBV12-3/TRBV12-4
len: 14
j_gene: TRBJ2-2
d_gene: NA

CDR3aa: CSARQTGEHTQYF
v_gene: TRBV20-1
len: 13
j_gene: TRBJ2-3
d_gene: TRBD1

CDR3aa: CASSLGQFSSPLHF
v_gene: TRBV6-5
len: 14
j_gene: TRBJ1-6
d_gene: NA

CDR3aa: CASSSDRTSGGLKSSYNEQFF
v_gene: TRBV5-1
len: 21
j_gene: TRBJ2-1
d_gene: TRBD2

CDR3aa: CASSPVQGIAYNEQFF
v_gene: TRBV18
len: 16
j_gene: TRBJ2-1
d_gene: TRBD1

CDR3aa: CASSLNRNTIYF
v_gene: TRBV6-5
len: 12
j_gene: TRBJ1-3
d_gene: NA

CDR3aa: CASSPRQYLYGYTF
v_gene: TRBV19
len: 14
j_gene: TRBJ1-2
d_gene: NA

CDR3aa: CASSLGTGADTQYF
v_gene: TRBV11-2
len: 14
j_gene: TRBJ2-3
d_gene: NA